The 13 T cell receptor beta chains below come from one sample, sequenced in a study of blood T cell repertoires in COVID-19. The table came from immunoSEQ multiplex PCR; TCRdb's copy has only in-frame clones and leaves some out. The sample shows more than 95,000 clones, roughly 80% of them seen only once. Material: peripheral blood. The origin of the receptors is a man in his sixties with acute or convalescent COVID-19.

The chain joins TRBV5-1 to TRBJ1-1, with 7 bases lining up with TRBD1. The ends lost 4 bases at V and 0 bases at J; junction bases unmatched: 6. This CDR3 contains 15 residues. CDR1 and CDR2 from the germline V gene are SGHRS and YFSETQ. CDR3 in amino acids: CASSEGQYMNTEAFF. CDR3 DNA sequence: TGCGCCAGCAGCGAGGGACAGTACATGAACACTGAAGCTTTCTTT.

The V and J genes are TRBV6-5 and TRBJ1-5, with D possibly matching TRBD1 (5 bases). Looked up from germline, CDR1 is MNHEY and CDR2 is SVGAGI. Deletions cut 6 bases from V and 3 bases from J, with 12 bases between. The CDR3 runs to 14 residues. CDR3: CASRKGGVNQPQHF. The CDR3 bases are TGTGCCAGCAGGAAAGGAGGGGTCAATCAGCCCCAGCATTTT.

This clone was found once. The chain couples TRBV2 to TRBJ1-1; 7 nucleotides line up with TRBD1. Germline V gene lookup returns CDR1 SNHLY and CDR2 FYNNEI. Losses at the gene ends were 6 bases for V and 1 base for J; bases not matched to a gene: 5. The CDR3 spans 14 residues. CDR3 nucleotides: TGTGCCAGCAGCTACCAGGGGGGGAACACTGAAGCTTTCTTT. Translation gives CASSYQGGNTEAFF. The whole variable domain, remainder taken from reference TRBV2 and TRBJ1-1, is EPEVTQTPSHQVTQMGQEVILRCVPISNHLYFYWYRQILGQKVEFLVSFYNNEISEKSEIFDDQFSVERPDGSNFTLKIRSTKLEDSAMYFCASSYQGGNTEAFFGQGTRLTVV.

The chain combines TRBV11-1 with TRBJ2-1; TRBD2 matches 9 bases. The CDR3 extends over 15 amino acids. The germline gives CDR1 SGHAT, CDR2 FQDESV (reference sequence). The V gene end was trimmed by 5 bases and the J gene end by 9 bases; junction bases not matched to a gene: 11. The CDR3 DNA is TGTGCCAGCAGCAGAACCGGGACTAGCTCGCGTGAGCAGTTCTTC. It encodes CASSRTGTSSREQFF.

The CDR3 spells CASSDQGRATEAFF. The CDR3 region has the DNA TGTGCCAGCAGCGACCAGGGGAGGGCCACTGAAGCTTTCTTT. The V gene is TRBV11-2, the J gene TRBJ1-1; maybe TRBD1 (6 bases). CDR1 is SGHAT and CDR2 is FQNNGV in the germline V gene. Trimming removed 5 bases from V and 4 bases from J, with 14 bases in between. The CDR3 has 14 amino acids.

The CDR3 coding sequence is TGTGCCAGCAGTTTGGGGGGGCCTGGCGAGCAGTACTTC. This encodes CASSLGGPGEQYF. This rearrangement joins TRBV12-3 or TRBV12-4 to TRBJ2-7, with D tentatively TRBD2 (7 bases). Trimming left V 3 bases short and J 6 bases short, with 12 bases between. The length of the CDR3 is 13 residues.

V usage is TRBV5-5 and J usage is TRBJ1-5; D unclear. Germline values: CDR1 SGHKS, CDR2 YYEKEE (reference sequence). The V end was cut by 3 bases, the J end by 2 bases, with 9 bases between. The CDR3 is 14 amino acids. The CDR3 DNA follows: TGTGCCAGCAGCTCGCTATCTGGCAATCAGCCCCAGCATTTT. Its translation is CASSSLSGNQPQHF.

The chain couples TRBV19 to TRBJ2-1; TRBD2 matches at 8 bases. Germline V gene lookup returns CDR1 LNHDA and CDR2 SQIVND (reference sequence). Trimming removed 4 bases from V and 8 bases from J; junction bases left unmatched: 4. There are 13 residues in the CDR3. The CDR3 reads CASSRGLGDEQFF. CDR3 DNA sequence: TGTGCCAGTAGTAGGGGACTAGGGGATGAGCAGTTCTTC.

The chain recombines TRBV3-1 (or the pseudogene TRBV3-2) with TRBJ2-1, with 8 bases fitting TRBD2. Germline CDR1 LGHDT, CDR2 YNNKEL (reference sequence). After removal of 4 bases from V and 0 bases from J, the junction contained 11 bases not matched to a gene. The CDR3 runs 18 residues. The CDR3: CASSRVSGGHHSYNEQFF. DNA of the CDR3: TGTGCCAGCAGCCGCGTTTCGGGAGGGCACCACTCCTACAATGAGCAGTTCTTC.

J is TRBJ2-3 and V is TRBV11-1, with 7 bases aligning to TRBD2. CDR3 length equals 15 residues. The junction had 3 bases not matched to a gene; V was cut back by 3 bases and J by 0 bases. CDR1 and CDR2 from the germline V gene are SGHAT and FQDESV (reference sequence). The DNA of the CDR3 is TGTGCCAGCAGCTTGGGAGCGGGAAGCACAGATACGCAGTATTTT. This codes for CASSLGAGSTDTQYF.

The genes are TRBV2 and TRBJ2-5, with D unclear. CDR1 is SNHLY and CDR2 is FYNNEI in the germline V gene. The CDR3 is 14 amino acids. Trimming removed 2 bases from V and 0 bases from J, with 7 bases in between. CDR3: CASSESSYQETQYF. In DNA, the CDR3 is TGTGCCAGCAGTGAAAGCTCGTACCAAGAGACCCAGTACTTC.

The J gene is TRBJ1-2, the V gene TRBV5-1; the D is unclear. The CDR3 length is 15 residues. Trimming pared 0 bases from V and 2 bases from J, leaving 11 bases between. Per germline, CDR1 SGHRS and CDR2 YFSETQ. DNA of the CDR3: TGCGCCAGCAGCTTGGCCTCGGCAGGAAACTATGGCTACACCTTC. The encoded protein is CASSLASAGNYGYTF. Supplemented by reference TRBV5-1 and TRBJ1-2, the full variable domain reads KAGVTQTPRYLIKTRGQQVTLSCSPISGHRSVSWYQQTPGQGLQFLFEYFSETQRNKGNFPGRFSGRQFSNSRSEMNVSTLELGDSALYLCASSLASAGNYGYTFGSGTRLTVV.

A single count supports this clone. V and J are TRBV10-3 and TRBJ2-7; 7 nucleotides line up with TRBD1. The junction had 14 bases not matched to a gene; V was cut back by 4 bases and J by 5 bases. Germline V gene lookup returns CDR1 ENHRY and CDR2 SYGVKD. The length of the CDR3 is 16 residues. The CDR3 sequence is CAISAVIDRATHEQYV. CDR3 in DNA: TGTGCCATCAGTGCCGTCATCGACAGGGCGACCCACGAGCAGTACGTC.